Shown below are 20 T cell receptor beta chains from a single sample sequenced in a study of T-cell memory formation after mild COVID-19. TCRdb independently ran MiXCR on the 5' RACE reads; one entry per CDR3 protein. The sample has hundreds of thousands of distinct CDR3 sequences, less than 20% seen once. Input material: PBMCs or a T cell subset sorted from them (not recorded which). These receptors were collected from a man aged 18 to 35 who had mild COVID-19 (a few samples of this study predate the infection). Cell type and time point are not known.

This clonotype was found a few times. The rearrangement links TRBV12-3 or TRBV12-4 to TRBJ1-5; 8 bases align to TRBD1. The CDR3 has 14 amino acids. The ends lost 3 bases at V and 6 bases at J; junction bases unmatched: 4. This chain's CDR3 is CASSFGQGAQPQHF. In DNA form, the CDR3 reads TGTGCCAGCAGTTTCGGACAGGGAGCTCAGCCCCAGCATTTT.

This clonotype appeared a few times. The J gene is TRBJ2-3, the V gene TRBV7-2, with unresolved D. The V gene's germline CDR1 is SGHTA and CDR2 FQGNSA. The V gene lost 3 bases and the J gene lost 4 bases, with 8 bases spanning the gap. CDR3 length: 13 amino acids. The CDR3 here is CASSFIRSDTQYF. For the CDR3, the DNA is TGTGCCAGCAGCTTTATTCGGTCAGATACGCAGTATTTT.

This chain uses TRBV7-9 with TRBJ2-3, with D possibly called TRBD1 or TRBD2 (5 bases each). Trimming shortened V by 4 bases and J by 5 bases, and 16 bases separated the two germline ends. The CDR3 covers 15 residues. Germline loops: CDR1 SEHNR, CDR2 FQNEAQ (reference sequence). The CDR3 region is CASSSVGAGGDTQYF. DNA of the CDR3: TGTGCCAGCAGCTCAGTCGGAGCTGGGGGAGATACGCAGTATTTT.

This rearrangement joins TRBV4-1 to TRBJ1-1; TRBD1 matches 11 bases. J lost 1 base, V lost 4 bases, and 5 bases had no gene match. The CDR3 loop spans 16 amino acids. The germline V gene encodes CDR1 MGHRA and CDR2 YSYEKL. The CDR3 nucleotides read TGCGCCAGCAGCCTCGGGACAGGGGGGGAGAACACTGAAGCTTTCTTT. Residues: CASSLGTGGENTEAFF.

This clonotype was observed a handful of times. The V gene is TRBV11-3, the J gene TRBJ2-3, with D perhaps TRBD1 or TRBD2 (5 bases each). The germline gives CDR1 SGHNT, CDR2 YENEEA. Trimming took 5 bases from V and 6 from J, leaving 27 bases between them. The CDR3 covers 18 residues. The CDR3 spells CASSDRGERGEPWDTQYF. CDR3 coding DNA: TGTGCCAGCAGCGATAGAGGGGAGCGCGGAGAGCCCTGGGATACGCAGTATTTT.

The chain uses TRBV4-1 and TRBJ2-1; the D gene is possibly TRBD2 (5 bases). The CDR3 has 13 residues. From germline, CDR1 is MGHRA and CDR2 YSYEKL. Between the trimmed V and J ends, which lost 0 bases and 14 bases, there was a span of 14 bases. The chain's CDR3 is CASSQDEGGGEFF. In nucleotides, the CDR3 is TGCGCCAGCAGCCAAGATGAAGGAGGAGGCGAGTTCTTC.

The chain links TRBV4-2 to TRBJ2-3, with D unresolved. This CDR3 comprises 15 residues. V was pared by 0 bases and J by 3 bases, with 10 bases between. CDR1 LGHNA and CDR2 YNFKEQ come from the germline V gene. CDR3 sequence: CASSQELARTDTQYF. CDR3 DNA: TGTGCCAGCAGCCAAGAATTGGCCAGAACAGATACGCAGTATTTT.

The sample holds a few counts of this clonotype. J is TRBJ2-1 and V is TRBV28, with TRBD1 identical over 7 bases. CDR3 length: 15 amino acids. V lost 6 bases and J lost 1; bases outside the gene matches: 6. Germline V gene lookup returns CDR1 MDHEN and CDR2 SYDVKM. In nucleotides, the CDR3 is TGTGCCAGCAGATCCGGGACAGTATCCTACAATGAGCAGTTCTTC. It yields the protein CASRSGTVSYNEQFF.

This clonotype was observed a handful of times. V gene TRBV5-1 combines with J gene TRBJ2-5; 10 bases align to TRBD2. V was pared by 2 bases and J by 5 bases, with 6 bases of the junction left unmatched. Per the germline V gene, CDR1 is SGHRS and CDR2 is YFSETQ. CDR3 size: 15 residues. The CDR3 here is CASSFKSGGAETQYF. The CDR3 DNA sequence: TGCGCCAGCAGCTTCAAGAGCGGGGGGGCGGAGACCCAGTACTTC.

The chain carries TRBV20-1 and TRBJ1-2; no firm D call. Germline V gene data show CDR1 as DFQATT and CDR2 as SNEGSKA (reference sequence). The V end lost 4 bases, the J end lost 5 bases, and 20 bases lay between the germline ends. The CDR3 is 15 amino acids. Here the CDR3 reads CSATSDRTHLYGYTF. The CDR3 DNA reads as TGCAGTGCTACTTCAGACCGTACCCACCTGTATGGCTACACCTTC.

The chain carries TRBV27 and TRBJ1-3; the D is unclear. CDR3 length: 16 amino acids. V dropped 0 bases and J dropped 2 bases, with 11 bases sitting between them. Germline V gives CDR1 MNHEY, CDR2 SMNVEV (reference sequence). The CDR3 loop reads CASSLSFRPAGNTIYF. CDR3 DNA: TGTGCCAGCAGTTTATCGTTCAGGCCGGCTGGAAACACCATATATTTT.

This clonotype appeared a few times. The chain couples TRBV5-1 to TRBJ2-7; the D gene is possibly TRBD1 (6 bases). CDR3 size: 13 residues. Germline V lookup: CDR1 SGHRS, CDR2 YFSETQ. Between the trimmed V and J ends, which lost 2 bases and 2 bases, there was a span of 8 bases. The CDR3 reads CASSFTGPYEQYF. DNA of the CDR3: TGCGCCAGCAGCTTCACAGGGCCCTACGAGCAGTACTTC. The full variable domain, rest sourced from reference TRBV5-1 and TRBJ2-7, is KAGVTQTPRYLIKTRGQQVTLSCSPISGHRSVSWYQQTPGQGLQFLFEYFSETQRNKGNFPGRFSGRQFSNSRSEMNVSTLELGDSALYLCASSFTGPYEQYFGPGTRLTVT.

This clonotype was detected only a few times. The chain's CDR3 is CASSYSGTTYGYTF. The CDR3 DNA is TGTGCCAGCAGTTACTCCGGGACAACCTATGGCTACACCTTC. J is TRBJ1-2 and V is TRBV6-5, with a tentative D call TRBD1 (6 bases). Per germline, CDR1 MNHEY and CDR2 SVGAGI. The ends were cut back, 0 bases at V and 4 bases at J, with 9 bases in the middle. This CDR3 has 14 amino acids.

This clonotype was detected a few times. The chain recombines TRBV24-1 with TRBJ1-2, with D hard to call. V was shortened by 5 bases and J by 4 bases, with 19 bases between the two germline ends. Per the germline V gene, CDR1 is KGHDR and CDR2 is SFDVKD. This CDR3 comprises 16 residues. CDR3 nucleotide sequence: TGTGCCACCAGTGTTACCCACATACATCTTACCTATGGCTACACCTTC. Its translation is CATSVTHIHLTYGYTF.

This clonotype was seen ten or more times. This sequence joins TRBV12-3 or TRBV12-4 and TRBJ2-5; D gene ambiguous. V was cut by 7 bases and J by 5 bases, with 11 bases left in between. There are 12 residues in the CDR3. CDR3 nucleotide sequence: TGTGCCAGCACAACCCTCCTGGAGACCCAGTACTTC. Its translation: CASTTLLETQYF.

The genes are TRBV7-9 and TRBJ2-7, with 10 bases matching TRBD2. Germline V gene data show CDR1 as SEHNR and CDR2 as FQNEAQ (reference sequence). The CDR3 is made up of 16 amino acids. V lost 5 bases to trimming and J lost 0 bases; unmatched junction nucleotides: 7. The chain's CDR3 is CASSKRTSGSSYEQYF. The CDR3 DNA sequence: TGTGCCAGCAGCAAGAGGACTAGCGGAAGCTCCTACGAGCAGTACTTC.

CDR3 sequence: CASSRTGGPNTGELFF. CDR3 sequence (DNA): TGTGCCAGCAGTCGCACAGGGGGCCCGAACACCGGGGAGCTGTTTTTT. The chain couples TRBV7-9 to TRBJ2-2, with 9 bases fitting TRBD1. With 6 bases clipped from V and 0 bases from J, the junction kept 5 bases outside the gene matches. The CDR3 is 16 residues long. Germline CDR1 SEHNR, CDR2 FQNEAQ (reference sequence).

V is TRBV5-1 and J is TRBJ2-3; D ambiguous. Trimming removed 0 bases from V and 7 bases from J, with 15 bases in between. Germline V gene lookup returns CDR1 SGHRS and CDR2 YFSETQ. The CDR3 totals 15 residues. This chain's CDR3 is CASSLGLRTINTQYF. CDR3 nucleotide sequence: TGCGCCAGCAGCTTGGGACTCCGAACCATAAATACGCAGTATTTT.

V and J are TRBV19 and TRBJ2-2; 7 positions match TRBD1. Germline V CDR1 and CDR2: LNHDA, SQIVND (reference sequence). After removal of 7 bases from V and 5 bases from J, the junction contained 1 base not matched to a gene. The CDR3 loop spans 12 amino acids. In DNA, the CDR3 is TGTGCCAGTAAGGGACAGACCGGGGAGCTGTTTTTT. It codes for CASKGQTGELFF.

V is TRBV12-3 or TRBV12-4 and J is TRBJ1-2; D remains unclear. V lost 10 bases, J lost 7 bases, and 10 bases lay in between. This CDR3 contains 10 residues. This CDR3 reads CATSPGGYTF. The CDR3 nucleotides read TGTGCCACCTCCCCGGGTGGCTACACCTTC.